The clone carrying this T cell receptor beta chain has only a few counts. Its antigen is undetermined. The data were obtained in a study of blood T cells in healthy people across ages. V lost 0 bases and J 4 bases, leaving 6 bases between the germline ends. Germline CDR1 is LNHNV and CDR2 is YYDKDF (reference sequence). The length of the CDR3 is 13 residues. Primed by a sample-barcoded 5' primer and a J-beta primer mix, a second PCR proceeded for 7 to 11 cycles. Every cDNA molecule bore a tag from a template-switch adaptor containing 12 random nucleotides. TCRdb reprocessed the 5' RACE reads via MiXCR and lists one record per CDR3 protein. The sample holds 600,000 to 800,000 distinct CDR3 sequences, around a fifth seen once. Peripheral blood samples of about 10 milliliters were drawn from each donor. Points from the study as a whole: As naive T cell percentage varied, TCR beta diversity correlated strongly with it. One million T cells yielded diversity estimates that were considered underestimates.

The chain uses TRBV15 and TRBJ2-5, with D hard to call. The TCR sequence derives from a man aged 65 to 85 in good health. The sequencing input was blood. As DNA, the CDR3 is TGTGCCACCAGCAGAGATCCCCTAGAGACCCAGTACTTC. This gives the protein CATSRDPLETQYF.